The 8 T cell receptor beta chains in this list originate from one sample, sequenced in a study of tumor-infiltrating lymphocytes in primary liver carcinoma. It was unsorted whole blood that yielded blood RNA, and germline DNA was also extracted. The researchers produced TCR beta cDNA from approximately 460 ng total RNA with a constant-region primer. Library construction for TCR beta comprised three nested multiplex PCR rounds performed with slightly modified ARM-PCR. It was with TRBV1-TRBV30 forward primers and a C-beta reverse primer that the first two PCR rounds were run, at 10 to 11 cycles each. TCRdb re-called the multiplex PCR reads with MiXCR, one entry per CDR3 protein. Of fewer than 250,000 distinct CDR3 sequences listed, around 60% are singletons. What was sequenced was peripheral blood. The source of these receptors is a woman in her fifties or sixties with primary liver carcinoma and hepatitis B virus infection.

Concerning this clonotype itself: The germline gene is not matched at one end of the junction; a read error may be the cause. This chain joins TRBV4-2 and TRBJ2-5; 7 nucleotides line up with TRBD2. Germline CDR1 is LGHNA and CDR2 is YNFKEQ. CDR3 length equals 16 residues. The CDR3 here is CASSQEGRSGNETQYF. The CDR3 DNA follows: TGTGCCAGCAGTCAAGAGGGAAGGAGCGGGAATGAGACCCAGTACTTC.

This sequence joins TRBV5-6 and TRBJ1-2, with D possibly being TRBD1 (6 bases). V was trimmed by 6 bases and J by 4 bases, leaving 16 bases between them. The CDR3 consists of 14 residues. The germline CDR1 and CDR2 sequences are SGHDT and YYEEEE. The CDR3 nucleotides are TGTGCCAGCAAAAAAGGGACAACTCTCTATGGCTACACCTTC. Protein: CASKKGTTLYGYTF.

This clonotype was detected once. At one of its ends the junction is not consistent with the germline gene, which may arise from a read error. The rearrangement uses TRBV4-1 and TRBJ2-7, with D perhaps matching TRBD1 or TRBD2 (5 bases each). CDR3 length equals 16 residues. Germline V gene data show CDR1 as MGHRA and CDR2 as YSYEKL. The CDR3 loop is CASSHQRQGRGYEQDF. CDR3 nucleotides: TGCGCCAGCAGCCATCAGCGGCAGGGACGAGGGTACGAGCAGGACTTC.

The J gene is TRBJ2-3, the V gene TRBV11-2, with D hard to call. The CDR3 has 12 amino acids. Germline V gene lookup returns CDR1 SGHAT and CDR2 FQNNGV. The V end was cut by 4 bases, the J end by 15 bases, with 17 bases between. In nucleotides, the CDR3 is TGTGCCAGCAGCTCCGGCTCAGCATTGCAATATTTT. It translates to CASSSGSALQYF. Drawing the rest from reference TRBV11-2 and TRBJ2-3, the complete variable domain is EAGVAQSPRYKIIEKRQSVAFWCNPISGHATLYWYQQILGQGPKLLIQFQNNGVVDDSQLPKDRFSAERLKGVDSTLKIQPAKLEDSAVYLCASSSGSALQYFGPGTRLTVL.

This clonotype was observed once. A much larger clone lies a single base off, so this may be a read error. V is TRBV12-3 or TRBV12-4 and J is TRBJ2-7; TRBD2 matches 8 bases. J gave up 9 bases and V 5 bases, and 24 bases lay outside the gene matches. The CDR3 spans 18 residues. CDR3 region: CASSTGTRGSLARWWQYF. CDR3 nucleotide sequence: TGTGCCAGCAGTACGGGGACTAGGGGGAGTCTCGCCAGATGGTGGCAGTACTTC.

The chain couples TRBV30 to TRBJ1-1; D not resolved. The CDR3 length is 13 residues. Deletions cut 8 bases from V and 1 base from J, with 14 bases between. In germline, CDR1 is GTSNPN, CDR2 SVGIG (reference sequence). The CDR3 here is CARNEQTNTEAFF. The CDR3 nucleotides are TGTGCCCGGAACGAACAGACGAACACTGAAGCTTTCTTT.

Comment on this clonotype: The junction differs from germline at one of its ends, possibly a read error. This chain links TRBV11-2 with TRBJ2-3; D is possibly TRBD1 or TRBD2 (5 bases each). Germline V gene lookup returns CDR1 SGHAT and CDR2 FQNNGV. CDR3 length: 12 residues. CDR3 coding DNA: TGTGCCAGCACAGGGACCACAGATACACAGTATTTT. It yields the protein CASTGTTDTQYF.

This clonotype was found many times. V usage is TRBV29-1 and J usage is TRBJ2-4; 12 nucleotides agree with TRBD2. The CDR3 is 14 amino acids. The V segment lost 7 bases and the J segment 3 bases; nucleotides outside the gene matches: 4. CDR1 and CDR2 (germline): SQVTM, ANQGSEA. In DNA, the CDR3 is TGCAGCGCATCGGGACTAGCGGGCAAAAACATTCAGTACTTC. Translation: CSASGLAGKNIQYF.